These T cell receptor beta chains were read from a single sample in a study of patients and donors after allogeneic stem cell transplantation. Each CDR3 protein is one row after TCRdb ran MiXCR on the RT-PCR reads. The sample lists 200,000 to 250,000 distinct CDR3 sequences, more than 35% occurring once. The sequenced sample was blood, either unsorted or a sorted T cell fraction (not recorded which). All receptors come from a human donor who was either an allogeneic HSCT recipient or a stem cell or donor lymphocyte infusion donor (not recorded which). It is not recorded whose cells these are; they may come from a transplant donor. CDR3s include the opening cysteine and the closing phenylalanine or tryptophan. The D gene is left open where the match is weak. The listing skips clone size in some rows; elsewhere it reads once, few, many or a size class.

>TRBJ2-1|NA|TRBV9|TRBD1
TGTGCCAGCAGCCTTCGGACAGGGGCTTACAATGAGCAGTTCTTC
CASSLRTGAYNEQFF
>TRBJ1-5|few|TRBV12-3/TRBV12-4|NA
TGTGCCAGCACCAGGGAAAGGGGTCAGCCCCAGCATTTT
CASTRERGQPQHF
>TRBJ1-1|NA|TRBV6-6|TRBD1
TGTGCCAGCAGTTTGGACAGGGGCGCTTTCTTT
CASSLDRGAFF
>TRBJ1-1|many|TRBV5-5|NA
TGTGCCAGCAGATTCTATGACACTGAAGCTTTCTTT
CASRFYDTEAFF
>TRBJ1-1|NA|TRBV4-1|TRBD1
TGCGCCAGCAGCCGCGGAGGGACAGGGGGCTCGAACACTGAAGCTTTCTTT
CASSRGGTGGSNTEAFF
>TRBJ2-1|NA|TRBV12-3/TRBV12-4|NA
TGTGCCAGCAGTACAACCCCGTCCTACAATGAGCAGTTCTTC
CASSTTPSYNEQFF
>TRBJ1-2|few|TRBV12-3/TRBV12-4|NA
TGTGCCAGCAGTTTTAAACGGTCCTATGGCTACACCTTC
CASSFKRSYGYTF
>TRBJ1-1|NA|TRBV6-6|NA
TGTGCCAGCAGTCGAAGACCCTTTGCGGGGAACACTGAAGCTTTCTTT
CASSRRPFAGNTEAFF
>TRBJ1-1|NA|TRBV19|TRBD1
TGTGCCAGTAGTAAATCGACAGGGCCGAACACTGAAGCTTTCTTT
CASSKSTGPNTEAFF
>TRBJ2-1|NA|TRBV20-1|NA
TGCAGTGCAGGGGCCCCTAGCGCGGTCTCCTACAATGAGCAGTTCTTC
CSAGAPSAVSYNEQFF
>TRBJ2-3|NA|TRBV4-3|NA
TGCGCCAGCAGCCTTACAGGGCGGGGCAGCACAGATACGCAGTATTTT
CASSLTGRGSTDTQYF
>TRBJ1-6|NA|TRBV7-9|TRBD1
TGTGCCAGCAGCTTAACCGGACAGGGTTATTCACCCCTCCACTTT
CASSLTGQGYSPLHF
>TRBJ1-1|few|TRBV4-2|NA
TGTGCCAGCAGCCAAGAAAGTCGGGAGAACACTGAAGCTTTCTTT
CASSQESRENTEAFF
>TRBJ1-6|NA|TRBV4-1|TRBD1
TGCGCCAGCAGCCAATCGACAGGGTCGGGACCCCTCCACTTT
CASSQSTGSGPLHF
>TRBJ2-5|once|TRBV21-1|NA
TGTGCCAGCAGCAGGACTAGCGGGGACCAAGAGACCCAGTACTTC
CASSRTSGDQETQYF
>TRBJ2-6|NA|TRBV12-3/TRBV12-4|TRBD2
TGTGCCAGCAGTTGGGAGGGGTTTGGGGCCAACGTCCTGACTTTC
CASSWEGFGANVLTF
>TRBJ2-5|NA|TRBV7-9|TRBD1
TGTGCCAGCAGCACCCGGACAGGGAGGCAAGAGACCCAGTACTTC
CASSTRTGRQETQYF
>TRBJ2-1|few|TRBV21-1|NA
TGTGCCAGCAGCATGCACAGGGAAGCTGCCTACAATGAGCAGTTCTTC
CASSMHREAAYNEQFF
>TRBJ2-7|few|TRBV7-9|TRBD2
TGTGCCAGCAGCCCTGCCGGGGGGGTAATCCACGAGCAGTACTTC
CASSPAGGVIHEQYF
>TRBJ2-7|NA|TRBV6-6|TRBD1
TGTGCCAGCAGTTACTGGGACAGGGGGAATTTTCTATCCTACGAGCAGTACTTC
CASSYWDRGNFLSYEQYF
>TRBJ2-3|NA|TRBV7-3|NA
TGTGCCAGCAGCTTGGGCAGGTCTAGCACAGATACGCAGTATTTT
CASSLGRSSTDTQYF
>TRBJ2-3|few|TRBV27|TRBD2
TGTGCCAGCAGTCCAGGGACTAGCGGCAAGACAGATACGCAGTATTTT
CASSPGTSGKTDTQYF
>TRBJ1-1|once|TRBV3-1|NA
TGTGCCAGCAGCCAAGAGGTGACGGGGGTATTTGAAGCTTTCTTT
CASSQEVTGVFEAFF
>TRBJ1-1|few|TRBV12-3/TRBV12-4|NA
TGTGCCAGCAGGCGCAGGGAGAACACTGAAGCTTTCTTT
CASRRRENTEAFF
>TRBJ2-7|NA|TRBV27|NA
TGTGCCAGCAGTTTTGCGGGACCCCAATCATCAGTCAACGAGCAGTACTTC
CASSFAGPQSSVNEQYF
>TRBJ2-7|NA|TRBV6-1|NA
TGTGCCAGCAGTGAAGCGGAACTATACAACGAGCAGTACTTC
CASSEAELYNEQYF
>TRBJ2-2|NA|TRBV5-5|NA
TGTGCCAGCAGGCGTGGGACCTCCGGGGAGCTGTTTTTT
CASRRGTSGELFF
>TRBJ1-1|few|TRBV6-6|NA
TGTGCCACCCAACCGGGACCGGCCACTGAAGCTTTCTTT
CATQPGPATEAFF
>TRBJ2-7|NA|TRBV20-1|NA
TGCAGTGCTAGAGATTTAAAGACATTCTACGAGCAGTACTTC
CSARDLKTFYEQYF
>TRBJ1-2|NA|TRBV10-3|NA
TGTGCCATCAGTGATGATAGAAGCCCAGGGTGGGGCTACACCTTC
CAISDDRSPGWGYTF
>TRBJ2-7|NA|TRBV20-1|NA
TGCAGTGCTAGAAGGGACCTACTCTCCTACGAGCAGTACTTC
CSARRDLLSYEQYF
>TRBJ1-2|NA|TRBV6-2/TRBV6-3|NA
TGTGCCAGCAGTTACAGGACCTATGGCTACACCTTC
CASSYRTYGYTF
>TRBJ1-5|few|TRBV20-1|NA
TGCAGTGCTAGAGATGGAAAATTCTACCGTTCTAATAGCAATCAGCCCCAGCATTTT
CSARDGKFYRSNSNQPQHF
>TRBJ2-7|many|TRBV20-1|TRBD1
TGCAGTGCTTTACCCCTTCGACAGGGGGGACCCTACGAGCAGTACTTC
CSALPLRQGGPYEQYF
>TRBJ2-7|few|TRBV28|TRBD1
TGTGCCAGCAGTTTACCCGGGACAGGCTCTTTAGGGCAGTACTTC
CASSLPGTGSLGQYF
>TRBJ1-2|few|TRBV20-1|TRBD1
TGCAGTGCTACCGTACAGGGGGCAGGGGGCTACACCTTC
CSATVQGAGGYTF
>TRBJ1-5|few|TRBV20-1|TRBD1
TGCAGTGCTAGATCCCCAGGGGGAGACAATCAGCCCCAGCATTTT
CSARSPGGDNQPQHF
>TRBJ1-6|few|TRBV25-1|TRBD1
TGTGCCAGCAGTACAATACAGGGGAGCGGTTCCTATAATTCACCCCTCCACTTT
CASSTIQGSGSYNSPLHF
>TRBJ1-2|NA|TRBV4-2|TRBD1
TGTGCCAGCAGCCAAGCAAAGGGGGCCTATGGCTACACCTTC
CASSQAKGAYGYTF
>TRBJ1-1|NA|TRBV12-3/TRBV12-4|TRBD1
TGTGCCAGCAGTTTCGGGACAGGGGGTCTAGTCACTGAAGCTTTCTTT
CASSFGTGGLVTEAFF
>TRBJ2-7|NA|TRBV30|NA
TGTGCCTGGAGTGTAGCGTTAGGCTACGAGCAGTACTTC
CAWSVALGYEQYF
>TRBJ2-4|few|TRBV14|NA
TGTGCCAGCAGCCAAGACCCCGAACTGGGGACAGCCAAAAACATTCAGTACTTC
CASSQDPELGTAKNIQYF
>TRBJ2-7|NA|TRBV28|NA
TGTGCCAGCAGTTTAAAGCGGACTCACTACCCCTACGAGCAGTACTTC
CASSLKRTHYPYEQYF
>TRBJ1-5|NA|TRBV20-1|NA
TGCAGTGCGACCCCGGGACTGCAGTCGCGCAATCAGCCCCAGCATTTT
CSATPGLQSRNQPQHF
>TRBJ1-1|NA|TRBV15|TRBD1
TGTGCCACCAGCGGGCAGACAGGGTACACTGAAGCTTTCTTT
CATSGQTGYTEAFF
>TRBJ1-3|few|TRBV13|NA
TGTGCCAGCAGCTTCCCAGGACTCTCTGGAAACACCATATATTTT
CASSFPGLSGNTIYF
>TRBJ1-2|NA|TRBV12-3/TRBV12-4|NA
TGTGCCAGCAGCCCGACACCAGCTCAGGACTACACCTTC
CASSPTPAQDYTF
>TRBJ1-5|few|TRBV15|NA
TGTGCCACCAGCAGGGCCGTAGAGGGGCAGCCCCAGCATTTT
CATSRAVEGQPQHF
>TRBJ1-1|NA|TRBV5-1|NA
TGCGCCAGCAGCTTGGATGTGGGGGGCACTGAAGCTTTCTTT
CASSLDVGGTEAFF
>TRBJ2-1|NA|TRBV7-2|NA
TGTGCCAGCAGCCCCGGGACAAGAGTTTACAATGAGCAGTTCTTC
CASSPGTRVYNEQFF
>TRBJ1-5|NA|TRBV27|TRBD1
TGTGCCAGCAGCGGACAGGGGATTGGTCAGCCCCAGCATTTT
CASSGQGIGQPQHF
>TRBJ2-2|NA|TRBV4-2|NA
TGTGCCAGCAAGAATACGAACACCGGGGAGCTGTTTTTT
CASKNTNTGELFF
>TRBJ1-5|NA|TRBV6-2/TRBV6-3|NA
TGTGCCAGCACCCTAGTGGGGTGGGGTCAGCCCCAGCATTTT
CASTLVGWGQPQHF
>TRBJ1-2|NA|TRBV10-3|NA
TGTGCCATCAGTGAGTCGGAGGTAGCAGGGAATCCTGGCTACACCTTC
CAISESEVAGNPGYTF
>TRBJ2-4|NA|TRBV5-8|NA
TGTGCCAGCAGCTTGGTGGCTTTCCTAGCCAAAAACATTCAGTACTTC
CASSLVAFLAKNIQYF
>TRBJ1-2|few|TRBV7-2|TRBD1
TGTGCCAGCAGCCGGGACAGGGGCGACTATGGCTACACCTTC
CASSRDRGDYGYTF